The T cell receptor beta chain under discussion was sequenced for a study of human T cells and chemical hapten exposure. Study-level information: Minor volume differences among pooled libraries chiefly drove per-sample TCR yield variation. Study results and caveats: TCRs above 1 in 1000 frequency stayed constant with DPC sensitization.

Total RNA extraction was carried out from unfractionated whole blood. Per the germline V gene, CDR1 is MNHEY and CDR2 is SVGEGT. This CDR3 region has 14 residues. V dropped 5 bases and J dropped 1 base, with 8 bases sitting between them. Individual cDNA molecules each carried unique molecular identifiers attached by the library. In the study's own analysis: Sample TCR totals centred on a median of around 95,000, ranging about 20,000 to 750,000. One entry per CDR3 protein, called by TCRdb with MiXCR from the reads. The V and J calls were determined by TCRdb, not by the authors. The sample contains 100,000 to 150,000 distinct CDR3 sequences, roughly 8.5% of which appear only once. This clonotype has a count of ten or more. Its antigen is currently unknown.

This receptor was identified in a human donor in good health. Some clones in this sample may be carry-over from other donors' samples. The rearrangement joins TRBV6-2 or TRBV6-3 to TRBJ2-2; D is unclear. Sample: whole blood. The chain's CDR3 is CASSRLENTGELFF. In DNA, the CDR3 is TGTGCCAGCAGTCGCCTAGAGAACACCGGGGAGCTGTTTTTT.